This entry concerns a single T cell receptor (beta chain). The sample comes from a study of shared clonotypes between healthy human individuals. Using immunoSEQ multiplex PCR, the repertoire was profiled, and TCRdb retains in-frame clones only, with some absent. Of about 2,500,000 clones in the sample, more than 90% were seen once. CDR3 length: 15 amino acids. Germline CDR1 is SGHRS and CDR2 is YFSETQ. J lost 2 bases, V lost 7 bases, and 8 bases had no gene match. The sequence was collected from a man aged 18 to 30 in good health. V is TRBV5-1 and J is TRBJ2-5, with 10 nucleotides matching TRBD1. Source material: naive CD4+ T cells sorted from blood. As to subset: CD45RA+ positively selected. CDR3 nucleotides: TGCGCCAGCTTCGAACTGGACAGGGGGCAAGAGACCCAGTACTTC. This codes for CASFELDRGQETQYF.